This T cell receptor (beta chain) came from a study of identical twins. Findings and limits, study-wide: Cord blood's abundant beta clonotypes had fewer insertions, unlike memory repertoires.

This clonotype has just a few counts. As yet, its antigen is unknown. Via MiXCR, TCRdb re-called the 5' RACE reads, giving one row per CDR3 protein. The data contain approximately 890,000 distinct CDR3 sequences, around 12% of them seen just once; the ten biggest clones take up 1.5% to 2%. These data also formed part of another study, on yellow fever vaccine responses in identical twins.

Sequenced material: PBMCs. This clonotype originated in a woman aged 18-35 years in good health.

CDR3 residues: CATSDPRTSGGNEQFF. CDR3 nucleotides: TGTGCCACCAGTGACCCCCGGACTAGCGGCGGCAATGAGCAGTTCTTC. The gene calls are TRBV24-1 and TRBJ2-1; 10 nucleotides match TRBD2. With 4 bases clipped from V and 6 bases from J, the junction kept 8 bases outside the gene matches. The germline V gene encodes CDR1 KGHDR and CDR2 SFDVKD. CDR3 length equals 16 residues.